These T cell receptor beta chains were read from a single sample in a study of CD8+ T cells in alopecia areata. Some clones are missing from TCRdb's copy, which holds only in-frame ones; the method was immunoSEQ multiplex PCR. The sample yields approximately 210,000 clones, roughly 66% seen once. The sample here was CD4+ T cells sorted from blood, taken at approximately week 44, from a patient treated with tofacitinib. These receptors all stem from a human donor with alopecia areata. The CDR3 runs from the conserved cysteine through the conserved F or W. Fields, in order: D gene, CDR3 length, clone size, V gene, J gene, CDR3 DNA, CDR3 protein. A D gene is named only where the DNA matches it firmly. The size field is filled for only some rows; it gives once, few, many or a size class.

D gene: NA
CDR3 length: 13
clone size: NA
V gene: TRBV27
J gene: TRBJ1-1
CDR3 DNA: TGTGCCAGCAGTCCAAAGGTGAACACTGAAGCTTTCTTT
CDR3 protein: CASSPKVNTEAFF

D gene: TRBD1
CDR3 length: 14
clone size: NA
V gene: TRBV30
J gene: TRBJ1-5
CDR3 DNA: TGTGCCTGGAGTGTGGGAACAGGGGAACAGCCCCAGCATTTT
CDR3 protein: CAWSVGTGEQPQHF

D gene: NA
CDR3 length: 13
clone size: few
V gene: TRBV29-1
J gene: TRBJ2-5
CDR3 DNA: TGCAGCGCCCCGGGACCGTCGTTGGAGACCCAGTACTTC
CDR3 protein: CSAPGPSLETQYF

D gene: NA
CDR3 length: 17
clone size: NA
V gene: TRBV7-2
J gene: TRBJ2-2
CDR3 DNA: TGTGCCAGCAGCGGCTTCCCGGGACCCCGCGGAACCGGGGAGCTGTTTTTT
CDR3 protein: CASSGFPGPRGTGELFF

D gene: TRBD1
CDR3 length: 15
clone size: NA
V gene: TRBV15
J gene: TRBJ2-7
CDR3 DNA: TGTGCCACCAGCAGAGACGAGGGACAGGGGTACGAGCAGTACTTC
CDR3 protein: CATSRDEGQGYEQYF

D gene: NA
CDR3 length: 14
clone size: NA
V gene: TRBV5-1
J gene: TRBJ1-2
CDR3 DNA: TGCGCCAGCAGCTTGGGTCTAGGGAACTATGGCTACACCTTC
CDR3 protein: CASSLGLGNYGYTF

D gene: TRBD2
CDR3 length: 14
clone size: NA
V gene: TRBV7-2
J gene: TRBJ2-3
CDR3 DNA: TGTGCCAGCAGCTCCTATAGCGGGGAAGATACGCAGTATTTT
CDR3 protein: CASSSYSGEDTQYF

D gene: NA
CDR3 length: 16
clone size: NA
V gene: TRBV29-1
J gene: TRBJ2-1
CDR3 DNA: TGCAGCGTCACCCCTCAGGGGCTGAGCTCCTACAATGAGCAGTTCTTC
CDR3 protein: CSVTPQGLSSYNEQFF

D gene: NA
CDR3 length: 14
clone size: NA
V gene: TRBV29-1
J gene: TRBJ1-2
CDR3 DNA: TGCAGCGTTGATACGGGACCGCCTAACTATGGCTACACCTTC
CDR3 protein: CSVDTGPPNYGYTF

D gene: TRBD1
CDR3 length: 15
clone size: NA
V gene: TRBV28
J gene: TRBJ1-5
CDR3 DNA: TGTGCCAGCAGTTCCAGGGGGTTGGTCAATCAGCCCCAGCATTTT
CDR3 protein: CASSSRGLVNQPQHF

D gene: NA
CDR3 length: 14
clone size: NA
V gene: TRBV7-9
J gene: TRBJ1-1
CDR3 DNA: TGTGCCAGCAGCCCGGGACTTCCGAACACTGAAGCTTTCTTT
CDR3 protein: CASSPGLPNTEAFF

D gene: TRBD2
CDR3 length: 16
clone size: NA
V gene: TRBV9
J gene: TRBJ2-3
CDR3 DNA: TGTGCCAGCAGCGTAGTTAAGCGGGGGTTCATGAATACGCAGTATTTT
CDR3 protein: CASSVVKRGFMNTQYF

D gene: TRBD1
CDR3 length: 15
clone size: NA
V gene: TRBV7-2
J gene: TRBJ1-4
CDR3 DNA: TGTGCCAGCAGCTCCGCCGGGACAGTAAATGAAAAACTGTTTTTT
CDR3 protein: CASSSAGTVNEKLFF

D gene: TRBD1
CDR3 length: 14
clone size: few
V gene: TRBV5-1
J gene: TRBJ1-5
CDR3 DNA: TGCGCCAGCAGCTCCGGGACAGGGAATCAGCCCCAGCATTTT
CDR3 protein: CASSSGTGNQPQHF

D gene: NA
CDR3 length: 14
clone size: NA
V gene: TRBV5-6
J gene: TRBJ1-1
CDR3 DNA: TGTGCCAGCAGCTTTCTTGGGACCGGGACGAAGGCTTTCTTT
CDR3 protein: CASSFLGTGTKAFF

D gene: TRBD2
CDR3 length: 14
clone size: NA
V gene: TRBV11-2
J gene: TRBJ2-5
CDR3 DNA: TGTGCCAGCAGACCAGGGGCGGGAGGAGAGACCCAGTACTTC
CDR3 protein: CASRPGAGGETQYF

D gene: NA
CDR3 length: 15
clone size: NA
V gene: TRBV6-1
J gene: TRBJ2-1
CDR3 DNA: TGTGCCAGCAGTGAAGGGAAAGGGGCCTACAATGAGCAGTTCTTC
CDR3 protein: CASSEGKGAYNEQFF

D gene: NA
CDR3 length: 14
clone size: NA
V gene: TRBV30
J gene: TRBJ1-5
CDR3 DNA: TGTGCCTGTGGGAGCCAGGGGCTCAATCAGCCCCAGCATTTT
CDR3 protein: CACGSQGLNQPQHF

D gene: NA
CDR3 length: 13
clone size: many
V gene: TRBV7-6
J gene: TRBJ2-3
CDR3 DNA: TGTGCCAGCAGCTCCGTTCGAGCAGATACGCAGTATTTT
CDR3 protein: CASSSVRADTQYF

D gene: NA
CDR3 length: 12
clone size: few
V gene: TRBV5-1
J gene: TRBJ2-2
CDR3 DNA: TGCGCCAGCAGTCCACCCCCCGGGGAGCTGTTTTTT
CDR3 protein: CASSPPPGELFF

D gene: TRBD1
CDR3 length: 14
clone size: NA
V gene: TRBV30
J gene: TRBJ1-5
CDR3 DNA: TGTGCCTGGACTAGCGGGACAGCGAGCCAGCCCCAGCATTTT
CDR3 protein: CAWTSGTASQPQHF

D gene: NA
CDR3 length: 14
clone size: NA
V gene: TRBV11-1
J gene: TRBJ1-1
CDR3 DNA: TGTGCCAGCAGCGCACAGAGCTCGAACACTGAAGCTTTCTTT
CDR3 protein: CASSAQSSNTEAFF